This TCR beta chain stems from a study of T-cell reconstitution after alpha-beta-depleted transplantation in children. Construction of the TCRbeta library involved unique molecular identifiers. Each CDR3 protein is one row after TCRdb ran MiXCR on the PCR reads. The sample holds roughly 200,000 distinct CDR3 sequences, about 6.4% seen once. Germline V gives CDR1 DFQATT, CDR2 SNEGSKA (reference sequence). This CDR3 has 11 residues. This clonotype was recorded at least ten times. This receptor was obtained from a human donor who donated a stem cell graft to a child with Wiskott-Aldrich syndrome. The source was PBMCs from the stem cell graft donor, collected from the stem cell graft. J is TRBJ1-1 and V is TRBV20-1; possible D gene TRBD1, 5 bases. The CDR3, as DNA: TGCAGCCTTGGGGGGAACACTGAAGCTTTCTTT. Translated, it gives CSLGGNTEAFF.